The following is a T cell receptor (beta chain) sequence with its context. This entry comes from a study of blood T cell repertoires in COVID-19. Germline CDR1 SGHVS, CDR2 FQNEAQ. Trimming left V 1 base short and J 3 bases short, with 7 bases between. CDR3 size: 13 residues. In the original processing: Nucleated cell counts were estimated from reference gene primer amplification. The protocol was immunoSEQ multiplex PCR, while the TCRdb copy is restricted to in-frame clones and leaves out a portion. Clone size and the V and J calls come from that table; the DNA yielded D and trimming. The sample lists approximately 67,000 clones; around 93% were seen once.

The source is a woman between 55 and 75 years old with active COVID-19. Sequenced material: peripheral blood. The chain couples TRBV7-8 to TRBJ2-7; no firm D call. CDR3 nucleotides: TGTGCCAGCAGCTTAGACACCCTCTACGAGCAGTACTTC. Its translation is CASSLDTLYEQYF.